Presented here are 28 T cell receptor beta chains from one specimen sequenced in a study of CD8 T cells in Susac syndrome. About 0.45 to 1 ug RNA was reverse transcribed with random hexamers. TCRdb recomputed calls from the immunoSEQ multiplex PCR reads with MiXCR, one row per CDR3 protein. The data contain about 430,000 distinct CDR3 sequences, approximately 89% of them seen just once; the ten biggest clones take up under 0.15%. The sample taken for sequencing was CD8+ T cells from PBMCs. These receptors all stem from a human donor with multiple sclerosis.

The chain is built from TRBV20-1 and TRBJ2-7, with 8 bases identical to TRBD2. V trimming: 6 bases; J trimming: 3 bases; junction bases outside the gene matches: 7. Germline V gene data show CDR1 as DFQATT and CDR2 as SNEGSKA (reference sequence). CDR3 length: 13 residues. This chain's CDR3 is CSAFGTRSYEQYF. The CDR3 nucleotides read TGCAGTGCCTTCGGGACTAGAAGCTACGAGCAGTACTTC.

This clonotype is a singleton in its sample. This sequence joins TRBV9 and TRBJ2-7, with 7 bases lining up with TRBD2. Germline-derived CDR1 and CDR2 are SGDLS and YYNGEE. The CDR3 is made up of 15 amino acids. V shed 3 bases, J shed 5 bases, and the junction held 11 bases outside the gene matches. The CDR3 sequence is CASSDSGTASNEQYF. The DNA for the CDR3 is TGTGCCAGCAGCGACAGCGGGACGGCTTCCAACGAGCAGTACTTC.

CDR3 nucleotide sequence: TGTGCCAGCAGCTTAACGGGAGAAGGGCTAGCGGGAGGGCAAGAGACCCAGTACTTC. Amino acid sequence: CASSLTGEGLAGGQETQYF. This chain connects TRBV7-3 to TRBJ2-5, with 12 positions matching TRBD2. The CDR3 covers 19 residues. The V segment lost 0 bases and the J segment 2 bases; nucleotides outside the gene matches: 10. The germline V gene encodes CDR1 SGHTA and CDR2 FQGTGA.

The rearrangement joins TRBV19 to TRBJ1-1; tentative D call: TRBD1 (6 bases). The germline V gene encodes CDR1 LNHDA and CDR2 SQIVND (reference sequence). The CDR3 covers 15 residues. Deletions cut 7 bases from V and 3 bases from J, with 18 bases between. DNA of the CDR3: TGTGCCAGTACCCTGGGGGCAGAAGGTCACACTGAAGCTTTCTTT. Translation: CASTLGAEGHTEAFF.

V and J are TRBV6-5 and TRBJ1-1; no firm D call. V was pared by 0 bases and J by 0 bases, with 8 bases between. There are 15 residues in the CDR3. Looked up from germline, CDR1 is MNHEY and CDR2 is SVGAGI. The CDR3 sequence is CASSYSGDMNTEAFF. The CDR3 coding sequence is TGTGCCAGCAGTTACTCAGGAGACATGAACACTGAAGCTTTCTTT.

This rearrangement joins TRBV27 to TRBJ2-2; TRBD2 aligns across 10 bases. The CDR3 extends over 15 amino acids. Germline V lookup: CDR1 MNHEY, CDR2 SMNVEV (reference sequence). V dropped 4 bases and J dropped 3; count of bases not matched to a gene: 2. The CDR3 nucleotides read TGTGCCAGCAGTTGGACTAGCGGACACACCGGGGAGCTGTTTTTT. This gives the protein CASSWTSGHTGELFF.

The V gene is TRBV30, the J gene TRBJ2-2; D perhaps matches TRBD2 (6 bases). V was pared by 1 base and J by 4 bases, with 13 bases between. This CDR3 is 15 amino acids long. Germline V gives CDR1 GTSNPN, CDR2 SVGIG (reference sequence). The CDR3, as DNA: TGTGCCTGGAGTGGCGGGACTCTATTCACCGGGGAGCTGTTTTTT. Its protein is CAWSGGTLFTGELFF.

This chain joins TRBV19 and TRBJ1-2; D gene ambiguous. The germline gives CDR1 LNHDA, CDR2 SQIVND (reference sequence). CDR3 length: 12 amino acids. Trimming pared 3 bases from V and 6 bases from J, leaving 8 bases between. The CDR3 spells CASSIVGDGYTF. The CDR3 DNA reads TGTGCCAGTAGTATCGTGGGAGATGGCTACACCTTC.

The chain joins TRBV6-1 to TRBJ2-7; D remains ambiguous. Germline loops: CDR1 MNHNS, CDR2 SASEGT. V lost 0 bases, J lost 0 bases, and 9 bases lay in between. This CDR3 contains 15 residues. CDR3 DNA sequence: TGTGCCAGCAGTGAAGCCCCAGAGAGCTCCTACGAGCAGTACTTC. Translated: CASSEAPESSYEQYF.

V is TRBV7-9 and J is TRBJ2-2, with TRBD2 as a possible D gene (5 bases). This CDR3 is built from 11 residues. From germline, CDR1 is SEHNR and CDR2 FQNEAQ (reference sequence). Between the trimmed V and J ends, which lost 10 bases and 10 bases, there was a span of 13 bases. CDR3: CATYKGEELFF. Here the CDR3 DNA reads TGTGCCACCTATAAGGGAGAGGAGCTGTTTTTT.

For the CDR3, the DNA is TGTGCCAGCAGTGAACGACTAGCGGGAGCCCTTTCTTACGAGCAGTACTTC. Encoded protein: CASSERLAGALSYEQYF. The V call is TRBV6-1, the J call TRBJ2-7; 12 nucleotides align to TRBD2. CDR3 length: 17 residues. The V gene's germline CDR1 is MNHNS and CDR2 SASEGT. The V segment lost 2 bases and the J segment 4 bases; nucleotides outside the gene matches: 9.

The gene calls are TRBV27 and TRBJ1-6; possibly TRBD1 for D (6 bases). The CDR3 consists of 12 residues. V lost 6 bases and J 13 bases, leaving 13 bases between the germline ends. CDR1 is MNHEY, CDR2 SMNVEV, per germline (reference sequence). In nucleotides, the CDR3 is TGTGCCAGCAGCAGTACAGGGTCCCCCCTCCACTTT. It translates to CASSSTGSPLHF.

The chain has TRBV5-1 and TRBJ2-1, with 10 nucleotides matching TRBD2. The CDR3 is made up of 17 amino acids. Germline CDR1 and CDR2: SGHRS and YFSETQ. V dropped 1 base and J dropped 4; count of bases not matched to a gene: 8. CDR3 in amino acids: CASSLKLAGGAYNEQFF. The CDR3 DNA sequence: TGCGCCAGCAGCTTGAAGTTAGCGGGGGGCGCTTACAATGAGCAGTTCTTC.

The chain links TRBV28 to TRBJ2-3, with 9 bases matching TRBD1. Germline V CDR1 and CDR2: MDHEN, SYDVKM. After removal of 6 bases from V and 2 bases from J, the junction contained 6 bases not matched to a gene. The CDR3 is made up of 15 amino acids. The CDR3 here is CASSPGQGFTDTQYF. The CDR3 nucleotides are TGTGCCAGCAGCCCGGGACAGGGCTTCACAGATACGCAGTATTTT.

V usage is TRBV7-9 and J usage is TRBJ2-7, with D perhaps TRBD2 (5 bases). CDR1 SEHNR and CDR2 FQNEAQ come from the germline V gene (reference sequence). With 6 bases removed from V and 6 bases from J, the gap between germline ends came to 18 bases. The CDR3 spans 14 residues. CDR3 sequence (DNA): TGTGCCAGCAGTAGTAGCGAGGGTTCGGGCGAGCAGTACTTC. Its protein is CASSSSEGSGEQYF.

The V call is TRBV4-1, the J call TRBJ1-6, with a possible D match to TRBD1 (6 bases). The germline V gene has CDR1 MGHRA and CDR2 YSYEKL. The length of the CDR3 is 17 residues. The V and J ends lost 6 bases and 8 bases respectively, with 23 bases between them. The CDR3: CASRPAFSGGPYSPLHF. In DNA, the CDR3 is TGCGCCAGCAGACCCGCGTTCAGTGGGGGCCCATATTCACCCCTCCACTTT.

The rearrangement links TRBV2 to TRBJ1-4; 7 bases map to TRBD1. This CDR3 comprises 14 residues. CDR1 and CDR2 from the germline V gene are SNHLY and FYNNEI. J lost 8 bases, V lost 7 bases, and 10 bases had no gene match. The CDR3 is CASIRPGGGEKLFF. The CDR3 nucleotides read TGTGCCAGCATTCGACCAGGGGGAGGCGAAAAACTGTTTTTT.

The V and J genes are TRBV27 and TRBJ1-2; D gene ambiguous. Trimming took 5 bases from V and 4 from J, leaving 14 bases between them. This CDR3 spans 14 amino acids. From germline, CDR1 is MNHEY and CDR2 SMNVEV (reference sequence). The CDR3 sequence is CASSPPGGSYGYTF. The CDR3 coding sequence is TGTGCCAGCAGTCCTCCGGGTGGATCCTATGGCTACACCTTC.

This clonotype was seen just once. The V and J genes are TRBV12-5 and TRBJ2-3; D gene ambiguous. CDR1 is LGHNT and CDR2 is FRNRAP in the germline V gene. The CDR3 contains 14 residues. Trimming shortened V by 7 bases and J by 4 bases, and 15 bases separated the two germline ends. The DNA for the CDR3 is TGTGCTAGTGCGGACGTTCCCGGTGCAGATACGCAGTATTTT. Protein sequence: CASADVPGADTQYF.

This clonotype turned up a few times. This chain uses TRBV25-1 with TRBJ2-4; tentative D call: TRBD1 (5 bases). V was shortened by 7 bases and J by 4 bases, with 23 bases between the two germline ends. This CDR3 comprises 17 residues. The germline gives CDR1 MGHDK, CDR2 SYGVNS. The CDR3 DNA is TGTGCCAGCACCCTGAAACCCCCCAGGACAAGAAAAAACATTCAGTACTTC. Amino acids: CASTLKPPRTRKNIQYF.

The V and J genes are TRBV2 and TRBJ1-5; D is undetermined. Germline lookup yields CDR1 SNHLY and CDR2 FYNNEI. V shed 7 bases and J shed 5 bases, with 12 bases lying between them. This CDR3 contains 13 residues. The CDR3 DNA reads TGTGCCAGCACTTCACTCTGGGATCAGCCCCAGCATTTT. This encodes CASTSLWDQPQHF.

The chain combines TRBV6-1 with TRBJ2-7; TRBD2 matches 10 bases. CDR1 MNHNS and CDR2 SASEGT come from the germline V gene. With 0 bases clipped from V and 2 bases from J, the junction kept 7 bases outside the gene matches. The CDR3 has 17 residues. The DNA of the CDR3 is TGTGCCAGCAGTGAAGCCGCGAATCTAGCGGGAGCCTACGAGCAGTACTTC. This codes for CASSEAANLAGAYEQYF.

V and J are TRBV28 and TRBJ2-3; D not certain. This CDR3 has 15 amino acids. Germline V gene lookup returns CDR1 MDHEN and CDR2 SYDVKM. The V end was cut by 1 base, the J end by 2 bases, with 10 bases between. The CDR3 here is CASSLYLENTDTQYF. The CDR3 DNA is TGTGCCAGCAGTTTATATCTGGAGAACACAGATACGCAGTATTTT.

V gene TRBV10-2 combines with J gene TRBJ1-2; TRBD1 matches 8 bases. The CDR3 spans 13 residues. V lost 7 bases and J lost 6; bases outside the gene matches: 7. Germline CDR1 is WSHSY and CDR2 is SAAADI. CDR3 amino acids: CASTRQGKDGYTF. The CDR3 DNA is TGCGCCAGCACTCGACAGGGGAAGGATGGCTACACCTTC.

This sequence joins TRBV5-1 and TRBJ2-1; the match to TRBD2 covers 11 bases. There are 18 residues in the CDR3. Germline V CDR1 and CDR2: SGHRS, YFSETQ. The junction had 13 bases not matched to a gene; V was cut back by 2 bases and J by 6 bases. CDR3 sequence (DNA): TGCGCCAGCAGCTTTTCTAGAATGACTAGCGGGAAGGGCAATGAGCAGTTCTTC. This sequence encodes CASSFSRMTSGKGNEQFF.

V is TRBV11-2 and J is TRBJ1-1; D ambiguous. Trimming left V 7 bases short and J 2 bases short, with 14 bases between. There are 14 residues in the CDR3. In germline, CDR1 is SGHAT, CDR2 FQNNGV. The CDR3 region is CASIKWSDNTEAFF. In DNA form, the CDR3 reads TGTGCCAGCATCAAATGGTCAGATAACACTGAAGCTTTCTTT. Together with reference TRBV11-2 and TRBJ1-1, the CDR3 gives the full variable domain: EAGVAQSPRYKIIEKRQSVAFWCNPISGHATLYWYQQILGQGPKLLIQFQNNGVVDDSQLPKDRFSAERLKGVDSTLKIQPAKLEDSAVYLCASIKWSDNTEAFFGQGTRLTVV.

J is TRBJ1-1 and V is TRBV14; no clear D. The CDR3 contains 13 residues. The ends were cut back, 2 bases at V and 4 bases at J, with 8 bases in the middle. CDR1 SGHDN and CDR2 FVKESK come from the germline V gene. The CDR3 loop is CASSQSVGTEAFF. The DNA of the CDR3 is TGTGCCAGCAGCCAATCCGTGGGCACTGAAGCTTTCTTT.

Points on this clonotype: Because it lacks the conserved phenylalanine or tryptophan at the end, this CDR3 is likely a read error. This sequence joins TRBV5-1 and TRBJ2-2; TRBD1 matches at 9 bases. Germline lookup yields CDR1 SGHRS and CDR2 YFSETQ. The CDR3 sequence is 15 residues long. V lost 3 bases and J lost 4; bases outside the gene matches: 4. CDR3 DNA: TGCGCCAGCAGCTCCGGACAGGGGAGCACCGGGGAGCTGTTTCTT. It yields the protein CASSSGQGSTGELFL.